This paragraph reports one TCR beta chain. The antigen is unknown. Measured with immunoSEQ multiplex PCR; TCRdb has only the in-frame clones, and not every one. The profile shows around 150,000 clones, about 90% of them singletons. The sample is drawn from a study of cytomegalovirus exposure and HLA in healthy donors. Study summary: A subsequent analysis stated that the 120 or so validation repertoires were run on the same platform as the roughly 710 first-cohort repertoires.

Study-wide findings and caveats: First-cohort TCR clusters tended to co-occur in the 90 to 150 validation repertoires, a later analysis found.

The sequence was obtained from a woman aged 18-30 years in good health and CMV-seropositive. The specimen was PBMCs.

The CDR3 nucleotides are TGTGCCAGCAGCCTACCGGGAACAGCTAATGAAAAACTGTTTTTT. Protein: CASSLPGTANEKLFF. This chain connects TRBV14 to TRBJ1-4; D not certain. CDR1 and CDR2 (germline): SGHDN, FVKESK. V gave up 4 bases and J gave up 3 bases, with 12 bases separating them. The CDR3 has 15 amino acids.